Presented here are 17 T cell receptor beta chains from one specimen sequenced in a study of T-cell memory formation after mild COVID-19. TCRdb reprocessed the 5' RACE reads with MiXCR, giving one entry per CDR3 protein. The table lists roughly 450,000 distinct CDR3 sequences, 15% to 20% of them singletons. Sequenced input: PBMCs or a T cell subset sorted from them (not recorded which). The receptors come from an adult woman who had mild COVID-19 (a few samples of this study predate the infection). Cell type and time point are not known.

This clonotype has only a few counts. The chain uses TRBV10-3 and TRBJ2-1; 11 nucleotides align to TRBD2. The CDR3 totals 16 residues. The junction had 13 bases not matched to a gene; V was cut back by 8 bases and J by 7 bases. Germline assignment: CDR1 ENHRY and CDR2 SYGVKD. The CDR3 loop is CAISARASGRKNEQFF. As DNA, the CDR3 is TGTGCCATCTCCGCAAGGGCTAGCGGGAGGAAGAATGAGCAGTTCTTC.

The chain employs TRBV7-9 and TRBJ2-1, with 7 bases that match TRBD1. The CDR3 loop spans 17 amino acids. Germline CDR1 and CDR2: SEHNR and FQNEAQ (reference sequence). V dropped 7 bases and J dropped 8; count of bases not matched to a gene: 20. The CDR3 spells CASNPLRGQLGKDEQFF. CDR3 DNA sequence: TGTGCCAGCAACCCCCTTAGGGGGCAGTTGGGGAAGGATGAGCAGTTCTTC.

This chain joins TRBV9 and TRBJ2-3; no clear D gene. Trimming removed 0 bases at V and 7 bases at J, with 9 bases between. Germline values: CDR1 SGDLS, CDR2 YYNGEE. The CDR3 sequence is 13 residues long. The CDR3 reads CASSVESRHTQYF. The CDR3 bases are TGTGCCAGCAGCGTAGAGTCTAGGCATACGCAGTATTTT. The full variable domain, its missing parts supplied by reference TRBV9 and TRBJ2-3, is DSGVTQTPKHLITATGQRVTLRCSPRSGDLSVYWYQQSLDQGLQFLIQYYNGEERAKGNILERFSAQQFPDLHSELNLSSLELGDSALYFCASSVESRHTQYFGPGTRLTVL.

The genes are TRBV24-1 and TRBJ2-2; either TRBD1 or TRBD2 may fit D (6 bases each). V was cut by 12 bases and J by 7 bases, with 11 bases left in between. This CDR3 is 11 amino acids long. The V gene's germline CDR1 is KGHDR and CDR2 SFDVKD. In DNA form, the CDR3 reads TGTGCCTGCGAGGGGGGCGGGGAGCTGTTTTTT. Its translation: CACEGGGELFF.

This clonotype showed up many times. One end of the junction fails to match germline, which may point to a read error. This sequence joins TRBV7-8 and TRBJ2-2; possibly TRBD2 for D (6 bases). This CDR3 has 14 residues. The germline CDR1 and CDR2 sequences are SGHVS and FQNEAQ. CDR3: CASSLAEGTGELFF. The CDR3 nucleotides are TGTGCTAGCAGCTTAGCGGAGGGGACCGGGGAGCTGTTTTTT.

The chain links TRBV9 to TRBJ2-2; 10 bases are a match to TRBD1. J lost 7 bases, V lost 3 bases, and 15 bases had no gene match. There are 18 residues in the CDR3. Looked up from germline, CDR1 is SGDLS and CDR2 is YYNGEE. CDR3 DNA: TGTGCCAGCAGCGACCCAGCGGGCGGACAGGGGGTTATCGGGGAGCTGTTTTTT. It encodes CASSDPAGGQGVIGELFF.

The rearrangement joins TRBV5-6 to TRBJ2-3, with 7 bases matching TRBD2. The germline V gene has CDR1 SGHDT and CDR2 YYEEEE. The CDR3 is made up of 16 amino acids. Trimming at V came to 1 base and at J to 3 bases, leaving 8 bases not matched to a gene. The CDR3 region has the DNA TGTGCCAGCAGCTTGTCGCTAGCGGCCCGAACAGATACGCAGTATTTT. Encoded protein: CASSLSLAARTDTQYF.

This clonotype turned up a few times. The V and J genes are TRBV5-1 and TRBJ2-5; a weak D match, TRBD1 (5 bases). V lost 4 bases to trimming and J lost 1 base, with 8 bases between them. The CDR3 runs 13 residues. CDR1 and CDR2 (germline): SGHRS, YFSETQ. The CDR3 nucleotides are TGCGCCAGCAGCGTAACAGGCCAAGAGACCCAGTACTTC. Amino acids: CASSVTGQETQYF.

This clonotype has only a few counts. The chain combines TRBV12-3 or TRBV12-4 with TRBJ1-1; D gene ambiguous. V shed 4 bases and J shed 5 bases, with 20 bases lying between them. This CDR3 contains 16 residues. The CDR3 spells CASSWESANPQTEAFF. The CDR3 bases are TGTGCCAGCAGTTGGGAGTCGGCGAACCCCCAAACTGAAGCTTTCTTT.

This sequence joins TRBV5-1 and TRBJ1-2; 9 bases agree with TRBD1. CDR3 length equals 15 residues. Germline loops: CDR1 SGHRS, CDR2 YFSETQ. V trimming: 1 base; J trimming: 8 bases; junction bases outside the gene matches: 9. Here the CDR3 DNA reads TGCGCCAGCAGCTTGACCGCCGGGACAGGGATGGGCTACACCTTC. It encodes CASSLTAGTGMGYTF.

The chain employs TRBV28 and TRBJ2-3; D not resolved. Trimming removed 3 bases at V and 11 bases at J, with 12 bases between. Germline values: CDR1 MDHEN, CDR2 SYDVKM. CDR3 length: 12 residues. CDR3 nucleotide sequence: TGTGCCAGCAGTTTTGACTCGGCGGAGCAGTATTTT. Its translation is CASSFDSAEQYF.

The chain has TRBV7-9 and TRBJ2-3, with D possibly TRBD2 on 6 matching bases. There are 15 residues in the CDR3. The V and J ends lost 4 bases and 0 bases respectively, with 11 bases between them. The germline V gene has CDR1 SEHNR and CDR2 FQNEAQ (reference sequence). CDR3 sequence: CASSSRLESTDTQYF. The DNA of the CDR3 is TGTGCCAGCAGCTCTCGACTAGAGAGCACAGATACGCAGTATTTT. Full variable domain (remainder filled in from reference TRBV7-9 and TRBJ2-3): DTGVSQNPRHKITKRGQNVTFRCDPISEHNRLYWYRQTLGQGPEFLTYFQNEAQLEKSRLLSDRFSAERPKGSFSTLEIQRTEQGDSAMYLCASSSRLESTDTQYFGPGTRLTVL.

This clonotype has a handful of counts. This sequence joins TRBV6-6 and TRBJ2-1; D unclear. CDR3 length: 18 residues. The V gene lost 1 base and the J gene lost 0 bases, with 16 bases spanning the gap. Germline lookup yields CDR1 MNHNY and CDR2 SVGAGI (reference sequence). This CDR3 is CASSYLLLRHSSYNEQFF. The CDR3 DNA reads TGTGCCAGCAGTTACTTATTGCTGAGACACAGCTCCTACAATGAGCAGTTCTTC.

This clonotype is labeled medium-sized (0.01 to 0.1%). This chain connects TRBV20-1 to TRBJ2-4; 12 bases line up with TRBD2. The trim removed 1 base at V and 9 bases at J, leaving 10 bases unmatched. The CDR3 has 16 amino acids. Germline V CDR1 and CDR2: DFQATT, SNEGSKA (reference sequence). In DNA form, the CDR3 reads TGCAGTGCTAGAGGGACTAGCGGGAAGGAGGGAAGCATTCAGTACTTC. Translating gives CSARGTSGKEGSIQYF.

The chain couples TRBV24-1 to TRBJ2-3; possibly TRBD2 for D (6 bases). Germline CDR1 KGHDR, CDR2 SFDVKD. The CDR3 loop spans 17 amino acids. Trimming left V 4 bases short and J 2 bases short, with 18 bases between. For the CDR3, the DNA is TGTGCCACCAGTGACAAAAAGCGGGTTACGTCCACAGATACGCAGTATTTT. It translates to CATSDKKRVTSTDTQYF.

There are a few counts of this clonotype. This chain uses TRBV7-9 with TRBJ2-4, with TRBD2 identical over 10 bases. CDR3 length: 18 residues. The V segment lost 5 bases and the J segment 0 bases; nucleotides outside the gene matches: 10. Germline CDR1 is SEHNR and CDR2 is FQNEAQ (reference sequence). The CDR3 bases are TGTGCCAGCAGCCAACTAGCGGGGACCGTACTAGCCAAAAACATTCAGTACTTC. Its translation: CASSQLAGTVLAKNIQYF.

This clonotype was found a few times. CDR3 residues: CASSLGGTGFSGANVLTF. The CDR3 DNA follows: TGTGCCAGCAGTTTAGGCGGGACAGGATTCTCTGGGGCCAACGTCCTGACTTTC. This sequence joins TRBV6-5 and TRBJ2-6, with 8 bases aligning to TRBD1. Trimming cost V 4 bases and J 0 bases; bases outside gene matches: 8. CDR3 length: 18 residues. The germline gives CDR1 MNHEY, CDR2 SVGAGI.